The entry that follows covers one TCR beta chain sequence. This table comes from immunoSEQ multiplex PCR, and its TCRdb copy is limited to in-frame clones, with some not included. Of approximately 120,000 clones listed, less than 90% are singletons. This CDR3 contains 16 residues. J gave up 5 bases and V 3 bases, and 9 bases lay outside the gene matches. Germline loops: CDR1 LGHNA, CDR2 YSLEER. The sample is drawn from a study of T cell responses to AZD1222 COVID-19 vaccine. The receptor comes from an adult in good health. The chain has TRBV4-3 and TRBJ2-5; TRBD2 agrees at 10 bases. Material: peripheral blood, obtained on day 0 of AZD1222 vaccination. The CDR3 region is CASSQSRLAGAETQYF. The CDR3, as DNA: TGCGCCAGCAGCCAGTCTAGGCTAGCGGGGGCTGAGACCCAGTACTTC.